This T cell receptor beta chain was sequenced for a study of T-cell memory formation after mild COVID-19. On the study more broadly: There were largely donor-specific TCR clusters. Study-level findings and limits: Later expanders leaned toward CD4+, whereas clones contracting from day 15 to 85 were balanced CD4/CD8.

Trimming stripped 3 bases from V and 5 bases from J, with 13 bases between. This CDR3 comprises 14 residues. CDR1 is SEHNR, CDR2 FQNEAQ, per germline (reference sequence). This clonotype appeared a few times. Its antigen remains unidentified. TCRdb itself ran the 5' RACE reads through MiXCR, one entry per CDR3 protein. The table has 250,000 to 300,000 distinct CDR3 sequences, 7% to 10% seen once; the top ten hold 22%. The sequencing input was PBMCs or a T cell subset sorted from them (not recorded which). The sequence derives from a man younger than 35 who had mild COVID-19 (a few samples of this study predate the infection). Cell type and time point are not known. The V gene is TRBV7-9, the J gene TRBJ1-1, with D maybe TRBD1 (6 bases). The CDR3 is CASSFSGGGTEAFF. The CDR3 DNA is TGTGCCAGCAGCTTCTCGGGAGGGGGGACTGAAGCTTTCTTT.